The rows below give T cell receptor beta chains drawn from one sample of a study of blood T cell repertoires in COVID-19. Assay: immunoSEQ multiplex PCR; the TCRdb copy retains only in-frame clones and omits some. The profile shows 120,000 to 150,000 clones, roughly 89% of them singletons. Material for sequencing was PBMCs or T cells enriched from blood (not recorded which). Source of these receptors: a woman between 45 and 65 years old who had been exposed to COVID-19. Each CDR3 is given with its conserved first and last residue. The D gene is left open where the match is weak. Expanded clones get a size class; other rows say once, few or many, or leave the size out.

j_call,v_call,d_call,cdr3_length,clone_size,cdr3_nt,cdr3_aa
TRBJ1-2,TRBV25-1,NA,13,NA,TGTGCCAGCAGCCGAGAACTCACCTATGGCTACACCTTC,CASSRELTYGYTF
TRBJ2-1,TRBV6-5,TRBD1,13,NA,TGTGCCAGCAGCAGGGGGCAAGGCAATGAGCAGTTCTTC,CASSRGQGNEQFF
TRBJ2-2,TRBV7-9,NA,15,NA,TGTGCCAGCAGCCCTGCCGGCAGGGGGGACGGGGAGCTGTTTTTT,CASSPAGRGDGELFF
TRBJ2-2,TRBV11-2,NA,15,NA,TGTGCCAGCAGCTTAATGGCAGGGGGGAGCGGGGAGCTGTTTTTT,CASSLMAGGSGELFF
TRBJ2-7,TRBV2,NA,14,NA,TGTGCCAGCAGGCAGGGGACACATTCCTACGAGCAGTACTTC,CASRQGTHSYEQYF
TRBJ1-1,TRBV2,NA,14,NA,TGTGCCAGCAGGGCCGGGGGGGAGAACACTGAAGCTTTCTTT,CASRAGGENTEAFF
TRBJ2-7,TRBV5-1,NA,17,NA,TGCGCCAGCAGCTTGGCTCCACGGGGGGCAAGCTCCTACGAGCAGTACTTC,CASSLAPRGASSYEQYF
TRBJ1-2,TRBV7-9,NA,16,NA,TGTGCCAGCAGGCCTGACGGGGGGGCGCCGCACTATGGCTACACCTTC,CASRPDGGAPHYGYTF
TRBJ2-3,TRBV4-1,NA,15,NA,TGCGCCAGCAGCCAAGCAGGGGTAAGCACAGATACGCAGTATTTT,CASSQAGVSTDTQYF
TRBJ2-3,TRBV2,TRBD2,12,once,TGTGCCAGCAGGGGGGAGGGGTGGACGCAGTATTTT,CASRGEGWTQYF
TRBJ1-6,TRBV7-2,NA,16,NA,TGTGCCAGCAGCTTATCCCGACCCGGGGGGGATTCACCCCTCCACTTT,CASSLSRPGGDSPLHF
TRBJ1-2,TRBV6-2/TRBV6-3,NA,14,NA,TGTGCCAGCAGTTACGCAGGGATAGCCCGAGGCTACACCTTC,CASSYAGIARGYTF
TRBJ2-7,TRBV28,TRBD2,15,NA,TGTGCCAGCAGTTTATGGGGCGGGAGGGCCACCGAGCAGTACTTC,CASSLWGGRATEQYF
TRBJ1-5,TRBV9,TRBD1,15,NA,TGTGCCAGCAGCTTCGGGCAGGGGGCGCGGGAGCCCCAGCATTTT,CASSFGQGAREPQHF
TRBJ1-5,TRBV5-3,TRBD1,17,NA,TGTGCCAGAAGCCCTCCGGGACAGGGGACGGGCGTTCAGCCCCAGCATTTT,CARSPPGQGTGVQPQHF
TRBJ2-6,TRBV27,TRBD1,17,NA,TGTGCCAGCAGTATGGACAGGGGGCGCTCTGGGGCCAACGTCCTGACTTTC,CASSMDRGRSGANVLTF
TRBJ1-1,TRBV29-1,TRBD1,14,few,TGCAGCGGTGCGACAGGGGAAGGGCACACTGAAGCTTTCTTT,CSGATGEGHTEAFF
TRBJ2-7,TRBV19,NA,16,NA,TGTGCCAGTAGTATTATGGGCGGGACGTCAACCAACGAGCAGTACTTC,CASSIMGGTSTNEQYF
TRBJ2-7,TRBV2,TRBD2,15,NA,TGTGCCAGCAGTGAACGGACTAGCGGCTCCTACGAGCAGTACTTC,CASSERTSGSYEQYF
TRBJ1-3,TRBV10-1,TRBD1,14,NA,TGCGCCAGCTCCGGGACAGATTACGGAAACACCATATATTTT,CASSGTDYGNTIYF
TRBJ1-2,TRBV6-5,NA,15,NA,TGTGCCAGCAGTTACTCCAGCAGGACTAACTATGGCTACACCTTC,CASSYSSRTNYGYTF
TRBJ1-1,TRBV19,TRBD1,13,NA,TGTGCCAGTGGAGAGTCGAGGGGGCTTGAAGCTTTCTTT,CASGESRGLEAFF